The 9 T cell receptor beta chains in this list originate from one sample, sequenced in a study of early T cells in non-severe SARS-CoV-2 infection. TCRdb processed the 5' RACE reads anew with MiXCR; each CDR3 protein has one entry. The top ten clones hold 9.9% of a sample with some 12,000 distinct CDR3 sequences, about 4.9% of them seen once. Sequencing used whole blood. The receptors here all came from an adult who was a healthcare worker with PCR-confirmed SARS-CoV-2 infection or an uninfected control (not recorded which).

This sequence joins TRBV7-2 and TRBJ2-5, with 8 bases aligning to TRBD2. Trimming removed 5 bases from V and 2 bases from J; junction bases left unmatched: 4. CDR3 length equals 14 residues. Per germline, CDR1 SGHTA and CDR2 FQGNSA. The CDR3 here is CASSIPSGQETQYF. DNA of the CDR3: TGTGCCAGCAGCATACCTAGCGGGCAAGAGACCCAGTACTTC.

Sample share makes this clonotype medium-sized. The V and J genes are TRBV7-9 and TRBJ1-1; tentative D call: TRBD1 (5 bases). The CDR3 spans 16 residues. Trimming shortened V by 2 bases and J by 4 bases, and 17 bases separated the two germline ends. CDR1 and CDR2 (germline): SEHNR, FQNEAQ (reference sequence). This chain's CDR3 is CASSLTRPRVSTEAFF. DNA of the CDR3: TGTGCCAGCAGCTTAACCCGCCCCAGGGTCAGCACTGAAGCTTTCTTT.

This clonotype has at least ten counts. The chain couples TRBV9 to TRBJ2-2; no firm D call. CDR3 length: 12 amino acids. V was pared by 5 bases and J by 6 bases, with 8 bases between. Per the germline V gene, CDR1 is SGDLS and CDR2 is YYNGEE. The CDR3 loop is CASSPWAGELFF. Written as DNA, the CDR3 is TGTGCCAGCAGTCCCTGGGCCGGGGAGCTGTTTTTT.

By its share, this clonotype is medium-sized. This sequence joins TRBV2 and TRBJ1-2; the match to TRBD1 covers 7 bases. CDR3 length: 14 amino acids. Germline lookup yields CDR1 SNHLY and CDR2 FYNNEI. V was pared by 5 bases and J by 8 bases, with 11 bases of the junction left unmatched. The CDR3 sequence is CASSTGTASQGYTF. In DNA form, the CDR3 reads TGTGCCAGCAGTACCGGGACAGCATCTCAAGGCTACACCTTC.

This chain links TRBV5-1 with TRBJ1-2, with D uncertain. V was clipped by 4 bases and J by 0 bases, with 7 bases between them. The CDR3 extends over 13 amino acids. The germline V gene encodes CDR1 SGHRS and CDR2 YFSETQ. The CDR3 is CASSLEPNYGYTF. CDR3 nucleotide sequence: TGCGCCAGCAGCCTGGAGCCTAACTATGGCTACACCTTC.

By share, this clonotype ranks as medium-sized. The rearrangement links TRBV7-6 to TRBJ2-7; D is perhaps TRBD1 or TRBD2 (5 bases each). Germline CDR1 SGHVS, CDR2 FNYEAQ. This CDR3 region has 15 residues. V was pared by 5 bases and J by 0 bases, with 14 bases between. Here the CDR3 reads CASSLGRGLSYEQYF. The CDR3 coding sequence is TGTGCCAGCAGCCTGGGTCGGGGCCTCTCCTACGAGCAGTACTTC.

The J gene is TRBJ1-2, the V gene TRBV19; D unresolved. The length of the CDR3 is 13 residues. V lost 7 bases and J 7 bases, leaving 16 bases between the germline ends. Looked up from germline, CDR1 is LNHDA and CDR2 is SQIVND (reference sequence). CDR3 nucleotide sequence: TGTGCCAGTAATTGGCCGGGTTCTTCTGGCTACACCTTC. Amino acids: CASNWPGSSGYTF.

This clonotype was picked up many times. The chain combines TRBV7-2 with TRBJ1-6; no definite D call. Between the trimmed V and J ends, which lost 7 bases and 5 bases, there was a span of 6 bases. Germline CDR1 SGHTA, CDR2 FQGNSA. CDR3 length: 12 residues. The DNA for the CDR3 is TGTGCCAGCACCTATAATAATTCACCCCTCCACTTT. It is translated as CASTYNNSPLHF.

The sample holds a few counts of this clonotype. CDR3 residues: CASTVGYNEQFF. In nucleotides, the CDR3 is TGTGCCAGCACCGTGGGCTACAATGAGCAGTTCTTC. The chain joins TRBV7-8 to TRBJ2-1; D is ambiguous. This CDR3 is 12 amino acids long. Germline values: CDR1 SGHVS, CDR2 FQNEAQ. Trimming removed 7 bases from V and 3 bases from J, with 7 bases in between.